The clone carrying this T cell receptor beta chain was found many times. Its antigen is not known. This entry is derived from a study of neurological immune-mediated disorders. General study findings and limits: Private repertoires in all groups were suggested, as expanded clones shared no CDR3 amino acid sequences across subjects.

Documented time point: longitudinal time-point 1 (baseline). TCRdb re-analysed the 5' RACE reads in MiXCR, keeping a single row per CDR3 protein. The top ten clones hold approximately 4.6% of a sample with 67,000 or so distinct CDR3 sequences, approximately 13% of them seen once. The germline CDR1 and CDR2 sequences are GTSNPN and SVGIG (reference sequence). The CDR3 is made up of 12 amino acids. Trimming left V 3 bases short and J 5 bases short, with 10 bases between. J is TRBJ2-5 and V is TRBV30, with D uncertain. The sample consisted of PBMCs. This receptor was identified in a female donor with HTLV-1-associated myelopathy (HAM/TSP). CDR3 sequence (DNA): TGTGCCTGGAGCTCCTTTGGGGAGACCCAGTACTTC. Its translation: CAWSSFGETQYF. Full variable domain (remainder filled in from reference TRBV30 and TRBJ2-5): SQTIHQWPATLVQPVGSPLSLECTVEGTSNPNLYWYRQAAGRGLQLLFYSVGIGQISSEVPQNLSASRPQDRQFILSSKKLLLSDSGFYLCAWSSFGETQYFGPGTRLLVL.